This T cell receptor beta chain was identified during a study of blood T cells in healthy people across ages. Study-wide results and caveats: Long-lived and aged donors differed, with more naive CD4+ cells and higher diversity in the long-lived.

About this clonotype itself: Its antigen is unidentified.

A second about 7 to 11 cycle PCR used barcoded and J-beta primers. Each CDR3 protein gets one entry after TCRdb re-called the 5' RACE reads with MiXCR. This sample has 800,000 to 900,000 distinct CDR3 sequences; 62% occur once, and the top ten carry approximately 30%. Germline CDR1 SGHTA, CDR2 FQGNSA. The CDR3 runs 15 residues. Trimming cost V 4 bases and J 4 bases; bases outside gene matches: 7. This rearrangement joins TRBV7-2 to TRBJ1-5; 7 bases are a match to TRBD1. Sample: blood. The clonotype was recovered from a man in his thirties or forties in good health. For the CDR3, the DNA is TGTGCCAGCAGCTCGGGGGAGGGGGCGAATCAGCCCCAGCATTTT. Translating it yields CASSSGEGANQPQHF. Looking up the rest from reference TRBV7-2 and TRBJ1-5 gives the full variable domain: GAGVSQSPSNKVTEKGKDVELRCDPISGHTALYWYRQSLGQGLEFLIYFQGNSAPDKSGLPSDRFSAERTGGSVSTLTIQRTQQEDSAVYLCASSSGEGANQPQHFGDGTRLSIL.